The entry below gives a single T cell receptor (beta chain) sequence along with its context. Using immunoSEQ multiplex PCR, the repertoire was profiled, and TCRdb retains in-frame clones only, with some absent. Of fewer than 150,000 clones listed, around 81% were seen once; the top ten hold about 2%. This record belongs to a study of blood T cell repertoires in COVID-19. Background on the study: Sites across the United States, Italy and Spain contributed samples from acute and convalescent COVID-19. The cDNA or gDNA used as material had been derived from T cells, B-cell-depleted T cells, or PBMCs.

V shed 3 bases and J 1 base; nucleotides not matched to a gene: 12. The germline CDR1 and CDR2 sequences are SGHRS and YFSETQ. The CDR3 spans 18 residues. The sequence was obtained from an older man with acute or convalescent COVID-19. Sequencing used peripheral blood. The chain links TRBV5-1 to TRBJ2-3; 9 positions match TRBD1. CDR3: CASSSSGTGWKGTDTQYF. For the CDR3, the DNA is TGCGCCAGCAGCTCTTCCGGGACAGGGTGGAAAGGCACAGATACGCAGTATTTT.